Here is one T cell receptor beta chain with its context. The antigen remains undetermined. The sample belongs to a study of esophageal squamous cell carcinoma under preoperative chemotherapy. This CDR3 is 15 amino acids long. Trimming left V 2 bases short and J 2 bases short, with 13 bases between. Time point specified: before preoperative PTX-NDP chemotherapy. Before surgery, patients were given preoperative paclitaxel-nedaplatin chemotherapy. TCRdb re-derived calls from the PCR reads in MiXCR, one entry per CDR3 protein. The repertoire has approximately 16,000 distinct CDR3 sequences, around 45% of them found once; the top ten carry approximately 30%. Findings of the study overall: Chemotherapy was followed by significantly higher TCR diversity in peripheral T cells only, not tumor-infiltrating lymphocytes. Post-treatment tumor-infiltrating lymphocytes appeared partly derived from peripheral T cells migrating into the tumor.

Collection of the sample occurred from a patient given preoperative chemotherapy. The rearrangement uses TRBV12-3 or TRBV12-4 and TRBJ2-7; TRBD1 is a possible D gene (6 bases). This TCR derives from a human donor with esophageal squamous cell carcinoma. The donor label of this sample is uncertain. This chain's CDR3 is CASSLQGKLAYEQYF. Here the CDR3 DNA reads TGTGCCAGCAGTTTACAGGGGAAGTTAGCCTACGAGCAGTACTTC.